This T cell receptor (beta chain) was recovered during a study of blood T cell repertoires in COVID-19. Study-level background: Sites in the United States, Italy and Spain provided acute and convalescent COVID-19 samples. The analysed material was cDNA or gDNA that came from T cells, B-cell-depleted T cells, or PBMCs.

Produced via immunoSEQ multiplex PCR; TCRdb's table is partial and in-frame only. The top ten hold under 2% of the sample, which has about 410,000 clones, 89% seen once. CDR1 SEHNR and CDR2 FQNEAQ come from the germline V gene (reference sequence). This CDR3 comprises 15 residues. V lost 6 bases to trimming and J lost 5 bases; unmatched junction nucleotides: 10. Sequences were obtained from peripheral blood. The chain employs TRBV7-9 and TRBJ2-3; TRBD1 matches at 8 bases. The origin of this receptor is a middle-aged woman with COVID-19, enrolled during active disease. CDR3 sequence (DNA): TGTGCCAGCAGGGGGAGCAGGGGGCTGGGAGATACGCAGTATTTT. Its translation: CASRGSRGLGDTQYF.